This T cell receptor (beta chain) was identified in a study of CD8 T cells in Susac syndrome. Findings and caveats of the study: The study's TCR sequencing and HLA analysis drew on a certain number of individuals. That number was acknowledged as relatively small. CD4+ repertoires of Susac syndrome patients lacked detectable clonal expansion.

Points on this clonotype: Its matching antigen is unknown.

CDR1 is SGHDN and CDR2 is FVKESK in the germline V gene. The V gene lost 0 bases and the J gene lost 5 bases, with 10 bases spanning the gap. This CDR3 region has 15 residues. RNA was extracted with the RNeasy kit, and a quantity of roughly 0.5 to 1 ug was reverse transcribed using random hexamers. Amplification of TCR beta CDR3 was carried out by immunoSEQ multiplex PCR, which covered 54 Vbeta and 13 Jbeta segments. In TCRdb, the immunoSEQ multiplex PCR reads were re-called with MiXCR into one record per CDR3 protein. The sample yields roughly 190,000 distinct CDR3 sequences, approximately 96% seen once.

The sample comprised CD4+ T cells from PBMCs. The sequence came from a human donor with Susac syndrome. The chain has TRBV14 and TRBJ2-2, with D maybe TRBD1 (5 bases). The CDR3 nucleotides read TGTGCCAGCAGCCAAGAATGGGGCAGGACCGGGGAGCTGTTTTTT. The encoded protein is CASSQEWGRTGELFF. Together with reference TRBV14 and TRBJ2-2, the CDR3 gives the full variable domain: EAGVTQFPSHSVIEKGQTVTLRCDPISGHDNLYWYRRVMGKEIKFLLHFVKESKQDESGMPNNRFLAERTGGTYSTLKVQPAELEDSGVYFCASSQEWGRTGELFFGEGSRLTVL.